This T cell receptor (beta chain) is from a study of neoadjuvant anti-PD-1 for oral cavity cancer. Repertoires were generated with immunoSEQ multiplex PCR, while TCRdb's copy carries only in-frame clones and drops some. The top ten clones hold 3.5% to 5.5% of a sample with 7,500 to 10,000 clones, 50% to 80% of them seen once. For this clone: Its specificity is unknown.

Time point given: after neoadjuvant nivolumab, at surgical resection. CDR3 length: 16 residues. CDR1 and CDR2 (germline): SGHKS, YYEKEE (reference sequence). Trimming took off 4 bases at V and 2 bases at J, with 18 bases between the two ends. Study results and limitations: Only a few patients per response group were TCR-analyzed; validation needed. Higher pretreatment Treg/Th17 ratios tracked higher pretreatment blood clonality.

The rearrangement links TRBV5-5 to TRBJ1-1; tentative D call: TRBD1 (5 bases). Here the sequenced sample was PBMCs, taken after nivolumab (anti-PD-1) treatment. This receptor was identified in a person between 40 and 80 years old with oral cavity squamous cell carcinoma. For the CDR3, the DNA is TGTGCCAGCAGCCTGGAGGGGACCCGGGTTAACACTGAAGCTTTCTTT. Protein: CASSLEGTRVNTEAFF.